The rows below give T cell receptor beta chains drawn from one sample of a study of CD8 T cells in ankylosing spondylitis. In TCRdb, the 5' RACE reads were re-called with MiXCR into one record per CDR3 protein. The table includes 100,000 to 150,000 distinct CDR3 sequences, approximately 17% detected once. The sample comprised blood, either unsorted or a sorted T cell fraction (not recorded which). The receptors stem from a male donor with ankylosing spondylitis. Both conserved end residues are part of each CDR3. D genes are given only for firm matches. Clone size, where shown, is once, few, many, or a class for clones that have expanded.

D gene	V gene	clone size	J gene	CDR3 protein	CDR3 DNA
.	TRBV20-1	few	TRBJ2-3	CSARDFVAAITDTQYF	TGCAGTGCTAGAGATTTTGTGGCGGCGATCACAGATACGCAGTATTTT
TRBD1	TRBV11-1	.	TRBJ1-1	CASSLLEGTGASGEVNTEAFF	TGTGCCAGCAGCTTACTCGAGGGGACAGGGGCCTCCGGAGAGGTGAACACTGAAGCTTTCTTT
TRBD1	TRBV10-3	few	TRBJ2-5	CAIRAGQGRDQETQYF	TGTGCCATCAGGGCTGGACAGGGACGGGACCAAGAGACCCAGTACTTC
TRBD1	TRBV5-1	.	TRBJ2-7	CASSSGQGDYEQYF	TGCGCCAGCAGCTCGGGACAGGGTGACTACGAGCAGTACTTC
.	TRBV5-4	few	TRBJ2-7	CASSWGAEQYF	TGTGCCAGCAGCTGGGGGGCCGAGCAGTACTTC
TRBD1	TRBV9	.	TRBJ2-7	CASSEQGSHEQYF	TGTGCCAGCAGTGAACAGGGGTCCCACGAGCAGTACTTC
.	TRBV3-1	few	TRBJ2-2	CASSQGPVAGELFF	TGTGCCAGCAGCCAAGGGCCGGTGGCCGGGGAGCTGTTTTTT
.	TRBV12-3/TRBV12-4	many	TRBJ1-1	CASRDGGTEAFF	TGTGCCAGCCGGGACGGGGGCACTGAAGCTTTCTTT
.	TRBV29-1	few	TRBJ1-1	CSVRFVEAFF	TGCAGCGTTAGATTCGTCGAAGCTTTCTTT
TRBD1	TRBV20-1	.	TRBJ2-3	CSARDQDRAASRWDTQYF	TGCAGTGCTAGAGATCAGGACAGGGCTGCTTCCCGCTGGGATACGCAGTATTTT
.	TRBV7-6	.	TRBJ2-7	CASSLDSPYEQYF	TGTGCCAGCAGCTTAGACAGCCCCTACGAGCAGTACTTC
.	TRBV5-1	.	TRBJ2-1	CASKEELVYNEQFF	TGCGCCAGCAAAGAGGAACTAGTTTACAATGAGCAGTTCTTC
.	TRBV7-6	many	TRBJ2-7	CASSLSRKTLYEQYF	TGTGCCAGCAGCTTAAGCCGGAAAACCTTATACGAGCAGTACTTC
.	TRBV3-1	few	TRBJ2-1	CASSQDLAGEQFF	TGTGCCAGCAGCCAAGATCTGGCAGGTGAGCAGTTCTTC
.	TRBV29-1	many	TRBJ1-2	CSVEDGGVVNYGYTF	TGCAGCGTTGAAGATGGAGGGGTGGTAAACTATGGCTACACCTTC
TRBD2	TRBV2	many	TRBJ2-3	CASSPWAGLVADTQYF	TGTGCCAGCAGTCCCTGGGCGGGACTAGTGGCAGATACGCAGTATTTT
.	TRBV5-1	.	TRBJ2-6	CASSLWGIRDASSGANVLTF	TGCGCCAGCAGCTTGTGGGGCATCCGGGACGCCAGCTCTGGGGCCAACGTCCTGACTTTC
.	TRBV5-5	.	TRBJ2-1	CASSLDPGLDNEQFF	TGTGCCAGCAGCTTGGATCCGGGACTCGATAATGAGCAGTTCTTC
TRBD1	TRBV4-3	.	TRBJ1-5	CASSTGTGSGQPQHF	TGCGCCAGCAGCACCGGGACAGGGTCAGGTCAGCCCCAGCATTTT
.	TRBV6-2/TRBV6-3	.	TRBJ1-5	CASSFRHVGQPQHF	TGTGCCAGCAGTTTTAGACACGTAGGCCAGCCCCAGCATTTT
.	TRBV7-9	few	TRBJ2-1	CASSGGIF	TGTGCCAGCAGCGGCGGAATCTTC
TRBD2	TRBV20-1	.	TRBJ2-7	CSARDRTSYEQYF	TGCAGTGCTAGAGATAGGACTAGCTACGAGCAGTACTTC
.	TRBV28	few	TRBJ2-1	CASSLTGVYNEQFF	TGTGCCAGCAGTTTAACGGGGGTCTACAATGAGCAGTTCTTC
.	TRBV5-5	.	TRBJ1-4	CASSLDDSRGEKLFF	TGTGCCAGCAGCTTGGATGATTCACGGGGTGAAAAACTGTTTTTT
.	TRBV6-6	.	TRBJ2-7	CASSYTRNYEQYF	TGTGCCAGCAGTTATACCAGGAACTACGAGCAGTACTTC
.	TRBV7-9	few	TRBJ2-7	CASSPPTGTYEQYF	TGTGCCAGCAGCCCCCCGACAGGAACCTACGAGCAGTACTTC
.	TRBV29-1	few	TRBJ1-4	CSVEETGYVHEKLFF	TGCAGCGTTGAAGAGACAGGTTATGTTCACGAAAAACTGTTTTTT
.	TRBV5-1	.	TRBJ2-5	CASTAGTDGGTQYF	TGCGCCAGCACAGCCGGGACCGACGGAGGGACCCAGTACTTC
TRBD2	TRBV12-3/TRBV12-4	.	TRBJ2-7	CASSPPPGTNSYEQYF	TGTGCCAGCAGTCCCCCCCCGGGGACTAACTCCTACGAGCAGTACTTC
.	TRBV29-1	few	TRBJ1-1	CSVAGRSLNTEAFF	TGCAGCGTGGCCGGACGGAGCCTTAACACTGAAGCTTTCTTT
.	TRBV3-1	.	TRBJ2-5	CASSQDHDVETQYF	TGTGCCAGCAGCCAGGACCACGATGTAGAGACCCAGTACTTC
.	TRBV7-9	.	TRBJ2-1	CASSFLAQTNNEQFF	TGTGCCAGCAGCTTCCTAGCCCAAACTAACAATGAGCAGTTCTTC
.	TRBV13	.	TRBJ2-2	CASSLDRQGNTGELFF	TGTGCCAGCAGCTTAGACCGGCAGGGGAACACCGGGGAGCTGTTTTTT
TRBD2	TRBV13	.	TRBJ2-1	CASSIWTSGRGEQFF	TGTGCCAGCAGCATCTGGACTAGCGGGAGGGGCGAGCAGTTCTTC
.	TRBV19	few	TRBJ1-2	CASSHTGNYGYTF	TGTGCCAGTAGCCACACAGGAAACTATGGCTACACCTTC